This TCR beta chain was obtained from a study of CXCR3-negative and CXCR3-positive naive CD8 T cells. UMI-labeled TRB cDNA libraries were prepared by 5' RACE. TCRdb reworked the 5' RACE reads into one entry per CDR3 protein, no DNA. This sample's table reports 84,000 or so distinct CDR3 sequences. CDR1 and CDR2 from the germline V gene are MDHEN and SYDVKM. This CDR3 spans 17 amino acids. Study results and limitations: The TRB CDR3s that CXCR3-positive naive cells carried were more hydrophobic than those of CXCR3-negative naive cells.

On this clonotype: Its antigen is still unknown.

Sequencing was performed on naive CXCR3+ CD8+ T cells from blood. As for subset: CD45RO-CCR7+CD27+CD95- naive CD8+ T cells expressing CXCR3 (TNR3+). This clonotype originated in a human donor in good health. Some clones in this sample may be carry-over from other donors' samples. The chain joins TRBV28 to TRBJ2-3; TCRdb calls TRBD2, which cannot be checked without DNA. CDR3 sequence reads: CASSPEGAEGPTDTQYF. Full variable domain (remainder filled in from reference TRBV28 and TRBJ2-3): DVKVTQSSRYLVKRTGEKVFLECVQDMDHENMFWYRQDPGLGLRLIYFSYDVKMKEKGDIPEGYSVSREKKERFSLILESASTNQTSMYLCASSPEGAEGPTDTQYFGPGTRLTVL.